The 19 T cell receptor beta chains below were found in one sample sequenced in a study of breast tumors, draining lymph nodes, adjacent tissues. The lymph nodes were axillary draining lymph nodes from breast cancer patients. Each CDR3 protein gets one entry after TCRdb re-called the multiplex PCR reads with MiXCR. The sample records roughly 120,000 distinct CDR3 sequences, 15% to 20% being singletons. Material: axillary lymph node tissue. These receptors all come from a female donor with breast cancer. Some clones in this sample may be carry-over from other donors' samples.

This clonotype was recorded at least ten times. The chain has TRBV7-2 and TRBJ2-1, with D unclear. The V gene's germline CDR1 is SGHTA and CDR2 FQGNSA. The CDR3 is 12 amino acids. Trimming left V 6 bases short and J 5 bases short, with 8 bases between. CDR3 sequence: CASSWTDNEQFF. The CDR3 DNA reads TGTGCCAGCAGTTGGACCGACAATGAGCAGTTCTTC.

At least ten counts were recorded for this clonotype. The rearrangement joins TRBV19 to TRBJ2-1; 7 bases agree with TRBD1. This CDR3 is built from 16 residues. Per the germline V gene, CDR1 is LNHDA and CDR2 is SQIVND (reference sequence). V was clipped by 4 bases and J by 3 bases; unmatched bases: 9. CDR3 in DNA: TGTGCCAGTAGTACCCGCGGTGGACAGGACTACAATGAGCAGTTCTTC. It is translated as CASSTRGGQDYNEQFF.

This clonotype has a count of ten or more. The J gene is TRBJ1-6, the V gene TRBV3-1; no clear D gene. Looked up from germline, CDR1 is LGHDT and CDR2 is YNNKEL (reference sequence). V lost 4 bases and J lost 3, with 13 bases in between. There are 16 residues in the CDR3. The CDR3 sequence: CASSLLMAGYNSPLHF. The CDR3 DNA reads TGTGCCAGCAGCCTCCTGATGGCAGGCTATAATTCACCCCTCCACTTT.

In this sample, this clonotype turned up many times. The chain links TRBV2 to TRBJ2-5, with 7 bases matching TRBD1. CDR1 is SNHLY and CDR2 is FYNNEI in the germline V gene. Losses at the gene ends were 6 bases for V and 4 bases for J; bases not matched to a gene: 11. The CDR3 spans 15 residues. This CDR3 reads CASRADRVRGETQYF. The DNA of the CDR3 is TGTGCCAGCAGGGCCGACAGGGTTCGGGGAGAGACCCAGTACTTC. The entire variable domain, with the rest obtained from reference TRBV2 and TRBJ2-5, is as follows: EPEVTQTPSHQVTQMGQEVILRCVPISNHLYFYWYRQILGQKVEFLVSFYNNEISEKSEIFDDQFSVERPDGSNFTLKIRSTKLEDSAMYFCASRADRVRGETQYFGPGTRLLVL.

On this clonotype itself: The junction departs from the called germline gene at one end, perhaps through a read error. The chain carries TRBV6-1 and TRBJ1-4; 9 bases line up with TRBD1. Germline loops: CDR1 MNHNS, CDR2 SASEGT. The CDR3 has 17 amino acids. CDR3 in DNA: TGTGCCAGCACTGAAGGGACAGGGACGACAACTAATGAAGAACTGTTTTTT. Encoded protein: CASTEGTGTTTNEELFF.

As regards this clonotype: A much larger clone lies one base from this, so it may be a read error. The chain combines TRBV11-2 with TRBJ1-2, with TRBD1 identical over 9 bases. The CDR3 covers 15 residues. Per germline, CDR1 SGHAT and CDR2 FQNNGV. The CDR3 bases are TGTGCCAGCAGCCCCCGGACAGGGGAAACGCCTGGCCACACCTTC. Translation: CASSPRTGETPGHTF.

Comment on this clonotype: A clone one base away is much larger, so this may be a read error. The V and J genes are TRBV4-1 and TRBJ2-5; 7 nucleotides line up with TRBD2. The CDR3 sequence is 15 residues long. V was pared by 5 bases and J by 5 bases, with 11 bases of the junction left unmatched. Germline V gene data show CDR1 as MGHRA and CDR2 as YSYEKL. CDR3: CASSTTETSFETQYF. The CDR3 region has the DNA TGCGCCAGCAGCACTACCGAGACTAGCTTTGAGACCCAGTACTTC.

About this clonotype itself: This may arise from a read error, as a much more abundant clone is one base away. The CDR3 does not end in the conserved phenylalanine or tryptophan, so this is likely a read error. The rearrangement uses TRBV5-1 and TRBJ2-2; TRBD2 matches at 12 bases. This CDR3 is built from 16 residues. Germline-derived CDR1 and CDR2 are SGHRS and YFSETQ. V trimming: 4 bases; J trimming: 5 bases; junction bases outside the gene matches: 6. CDR3 in amino acids: CASSLRLAGDTGELFS. CDR3 coding DNA: TGCGCCAGCAGCCTCCGACTAGCGGGAGATACCGGGGAGCTGTTTTCT.

This clonotype was recorded many times. The V and J genes are TRBV27 and TRBJ2-7; D is possibly TRBD1 (6 bases). The V and J ends lost 5 bases and 0 bases respectively, with 17 bases between them. Germline CDR1 and CDR2: MNHEY and SMNVEV (reference sequence). There are 16 residues in the CDR3. Written as DNA, the CDR3 is TGTGCCAGCAGTCGCCAAACGACAGGTTCCTCCTACGAGCAGTACTTC. Translated: CASSRQTTGSSYEQYF.

This clonotype was recorded many times. J is TRBJ2-1 and V is TRBV24-1; possibly TRBD1 for D (5 bases). In germline, CDR1 is KGHDR, CDR2 SFDVKD. This CDR3 is 16 amino acids long. V dropped 4 bases and J dropped 0 bases, with 12 bases sitting between them. The CDR3 DNA reads TGTGCCACCAGTGACCCCACACAGGTCTCCTACAATGAGCAGTTCTTC. Translation: CATSDPTQVSYNEQFF.

The sample holds many counts of this clonotype. V usage is TRBV11-2 and J usage is TRBJ1-5; D call uncertain. CDR3 size: 14 residues. Between the trimmed V and J ends, which lost 1 base and 0 bases, there was a span of 4 bases. The V gene's germline CDR1 is SGHAT and CDR2 FQNNGV. CDR3 protein: CASSLGNSNQPQHF. In DNA, the CDR3 is TGTGCCAGCAGCTTAGGTAATAGCAATCAGCCCCAGCATTTT.

This clonotype was detected many times. The V gene is TRBV20-1, the J gene TRBJ2-3; 12 nucleotides match TRBD2. CDR1 is DFQATT, CDR2 SNEGSKA, per germline (reference sequence). This CDR3 is built from 18 residues. V lost 1 base, J lost 1 base, and 9 bases stayed unmatched. CDR3 loop: CSARVGGASGRGTDTQYF. CDR3 coding DNA: TGCAGTGCTAGAGTCGGTGGGGCTAGCGGGAGGGGCACAGATACGCAGTATTTT.

This clonotype has ten or more counts. The chain employs TRBV2 and TRBJ2-7; maybe TRBD2 (5 bases). Germline CDR1 SNHLY, CDR2 FYNNEI. The CDR3 totals 13 residues. Between the trimmed V and J ends, which lost 3 bases and 4 bases, there was a span of 10 bases. CDR3 DNA sequence: TGTGCCAGCAGTGACGGAGGCCTGTACGAGCAGTACTTC. This sequence encodes CASSDGGLYEQYF.

This clonotype was counted ten times or more. This chain links TRBV6-6 with TRBJ1-4; D remains unclear. Germline V CDR1 and CDR2: MNHNY, SVGAGI (reference sequence). The V end was cut by 6 bases, the J end by 1 base, with 12 bases between. This CDR3 is 15 amino acids long. The CDR3: CASSLQPRTNEKLFF. The CDR3 region has the DNA TGTGCCAGCAGCCTCCAACCGAGAACTAATGAAAAACTGTTTTTT.

This rearrangement joins TRBV6-5 to TRBJ1-1; the D is unclear. Germline V gene sequence: CDR1 MNHEY, CDR2 SVGAGI. The CDR3 length is 11 residues. V lost 4 bases and J lost 6, with 6 bases in between. CDR3 bases: TGTGCCAGCAGTTCCGACTCTGAAGCTTTCTTT. Its protein product is CASSSDSEAFF.

This clonotype was found many times. The CDR3 DNA reads as TGTGCCAGCAGCTTAAGGTCCGACTCTGGAAACACCATATATTTT. Translation gives CASSLRSDSGNTIYF. This chain connects TRBV11-3 to TRBJ1-3; no clear D gene. Trimming took off 2 bases at V and 0 bases at J, with 8 bases between the two ends. The CDR3 consists of 15 residues. Germline CDR1 SGHNT, CDR2 YENEEA.

In this sample, this clonotype turned up many times. The chain carries TRBV20-1 and TRBJ2-3; 11 bases match TRBD2. This CDR3 is 13 amino acids long. Looked up from germline, CDR1 is DFQATT and CDR2 is SNEGSKA (reference sequence). The CDR3 reads CRPTSGITDTQYF. The CDR3 DNA reads TGCAGGCCGACTAGCGGGATCACAGATACGCAGTATTTT.

This clonotype occurred a few times. This could be a read error, since a much larger clone is one nucleotide away. The V gene is TRBV7-9, the J gene TRBJ2-7, with D perhaps TRBD2 (6 bases). Looked up from germline, CDR1 is SEHNR and CDR2 is FQNEAQ (reference sequence). The CDR3 length is 13 residues. CDR3 nucleotides: TGTACCAGCAGGAGGTCAGGAGGGTACGAGCAGTACTTC. This sequence encodes CTSRRSGGYEQYF.

Turning to this clonotype: Given a much more abundant clone one base away, this may be a read error. This chain links TRBV3-1 with TRBJ2-3, with 10 bases matching TRBD2. The CDR3 runs 17 residues. Germline CDR1 reads LGHDT; CDR2 reads YNNKEL (reference sequence). In nucleotides, the CDR3 is TGTGCCAGCAGTCCTAGCGGGGGAGTCATTAACACAGATACGCGGTATTTT. This translates into CASSPSGGVINTDTRYF.